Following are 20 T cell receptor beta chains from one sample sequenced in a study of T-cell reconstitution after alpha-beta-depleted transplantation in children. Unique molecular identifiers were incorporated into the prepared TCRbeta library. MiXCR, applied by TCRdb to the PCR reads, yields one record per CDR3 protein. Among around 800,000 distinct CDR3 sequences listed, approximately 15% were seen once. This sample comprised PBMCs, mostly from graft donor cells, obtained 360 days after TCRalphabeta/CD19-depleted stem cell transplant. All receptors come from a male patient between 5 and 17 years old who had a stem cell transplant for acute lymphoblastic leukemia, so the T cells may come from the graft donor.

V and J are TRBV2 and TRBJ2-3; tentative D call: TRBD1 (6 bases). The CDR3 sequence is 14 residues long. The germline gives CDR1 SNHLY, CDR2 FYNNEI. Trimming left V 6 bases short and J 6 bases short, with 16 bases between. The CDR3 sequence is CASRKAQGLDTQYF. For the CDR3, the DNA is TGTGCCAGCAGGAAGGCACAGGGTTTGGATACGCAGTATTTT.

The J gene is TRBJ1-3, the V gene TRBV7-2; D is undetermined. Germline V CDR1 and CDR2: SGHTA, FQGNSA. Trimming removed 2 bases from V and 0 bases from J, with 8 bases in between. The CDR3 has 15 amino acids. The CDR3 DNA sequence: TGTGCCAGCAGCTTAAGACCACTCTCTGGAAACACCATATATTTT. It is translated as CASSLRPLSGNTIYF.

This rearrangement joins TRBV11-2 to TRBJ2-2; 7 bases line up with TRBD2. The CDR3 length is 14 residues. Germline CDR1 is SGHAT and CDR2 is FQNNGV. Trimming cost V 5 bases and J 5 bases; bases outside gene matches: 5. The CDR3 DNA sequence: TGTGCCAGCAGCACCTTTAGCGGGACCGGGGAGCTGTTTTTT. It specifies CASSTFSGTGELFF. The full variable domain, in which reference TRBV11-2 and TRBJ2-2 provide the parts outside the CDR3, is EAGVAQSPRYKIIEKRQSVAFWCNPISGHATLYWYQQILGQGPKLLIQFQNNGVVDDSQLPKDRFSAERLKGVDSTLKIQPAKLEDSAVYLCASSTFSGTGELFFGEGSRLTVL.

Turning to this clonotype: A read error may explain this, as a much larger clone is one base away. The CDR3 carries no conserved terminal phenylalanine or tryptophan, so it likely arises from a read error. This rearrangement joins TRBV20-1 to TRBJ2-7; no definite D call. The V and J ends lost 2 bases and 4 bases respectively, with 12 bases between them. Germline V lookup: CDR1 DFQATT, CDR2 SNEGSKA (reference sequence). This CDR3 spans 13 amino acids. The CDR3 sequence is CSARRTAKYEQYY. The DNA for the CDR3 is TGCAGTGCTAGAAGGACGGCGAAGTACGAGCAGTACTAC.

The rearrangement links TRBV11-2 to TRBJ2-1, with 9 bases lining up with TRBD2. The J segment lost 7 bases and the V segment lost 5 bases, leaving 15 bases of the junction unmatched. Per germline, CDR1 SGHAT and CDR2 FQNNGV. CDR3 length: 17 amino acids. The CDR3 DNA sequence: TGTGCCAGCAGCCCAATCCTGGCGGGAGGGCCGAGGAATGAGCAGTTCTTC. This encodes CASSPILAGGPRNEQFF.

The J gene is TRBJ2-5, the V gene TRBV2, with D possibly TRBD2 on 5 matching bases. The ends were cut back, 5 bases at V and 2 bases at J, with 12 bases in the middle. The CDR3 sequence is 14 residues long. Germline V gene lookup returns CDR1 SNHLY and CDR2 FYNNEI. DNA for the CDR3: TGTGCCAGCAGTTCCCTGGCGGGTCAAGAGACCCAGTACTTC. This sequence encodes CASSSLAGQETQYF.

CDR3 loop: CASSSFQGTDTQYF. CDR3 bases: TGTGCCAGCAGCTCATTCCAGGGAACAGATACGCAGTATTTT. The rearrangement links TRBV7-3 to TRBJ2-3; D perhaps matches TRBD1 (5 bases). V was trimmed by 4 bases and J by 3 bases, leaving 11 bases between them. The germline V gene encodes CDR1 SGHTA and CDR2 FQGTGA. The CDR3 has 14 amino acids.

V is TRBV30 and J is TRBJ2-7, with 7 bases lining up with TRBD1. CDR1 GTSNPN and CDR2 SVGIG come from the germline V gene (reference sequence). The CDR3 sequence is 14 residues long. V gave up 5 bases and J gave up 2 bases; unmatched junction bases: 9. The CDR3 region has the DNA TGTGCCTGGGTAACAGGGGACAATCCCTACGAGCAGTACTTC. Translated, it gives CAWVTGDNPYEQYF.

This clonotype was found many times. Here the CDR3 reads CASTAAGKYEQYF. The CDR3 bases are TGTGCCAGCACGGCTGCAGGGAAGTACGAGCAGTACTTC. The chain links TRBV12-3 or TRBV12-4 to TRBJ2-7; D possibly corresponds to TRBD1 (5 bases). With 7 bases removed from V and 4 bases from J, the gap between germline ends came to 14 bases. This CDR3 has 13 residues.

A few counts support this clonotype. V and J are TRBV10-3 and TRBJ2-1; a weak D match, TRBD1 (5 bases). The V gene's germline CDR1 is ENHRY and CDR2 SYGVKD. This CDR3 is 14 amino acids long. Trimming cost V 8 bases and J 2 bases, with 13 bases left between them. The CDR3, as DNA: TGTGCCATCGCCTCAGGGTTCCCCTACAATGAGCAGTTCTTC. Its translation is CAIASGFPYNEQFF.

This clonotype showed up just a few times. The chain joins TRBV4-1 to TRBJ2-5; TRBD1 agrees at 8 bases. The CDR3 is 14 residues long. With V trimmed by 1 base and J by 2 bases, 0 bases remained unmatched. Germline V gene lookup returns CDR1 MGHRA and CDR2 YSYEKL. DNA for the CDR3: TGCGCCAGCAGCCAAGGGGACAGGCAAGAGACCCAGTACTTC. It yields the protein CASSQGDRQETQYF.

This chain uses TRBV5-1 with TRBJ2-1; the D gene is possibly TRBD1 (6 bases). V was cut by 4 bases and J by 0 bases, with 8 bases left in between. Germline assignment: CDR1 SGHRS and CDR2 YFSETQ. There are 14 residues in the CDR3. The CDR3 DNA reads TGCGCCAGCAGCCGGGACAACTCCTACAATGAGCAGTTCTTC. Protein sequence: CASSRDNSYNEQFF.

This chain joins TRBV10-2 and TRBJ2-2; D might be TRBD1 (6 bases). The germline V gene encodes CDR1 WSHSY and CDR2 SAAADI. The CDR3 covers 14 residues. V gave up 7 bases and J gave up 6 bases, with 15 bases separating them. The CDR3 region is CASTPQGTSGELFF. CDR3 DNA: TGCGCCAGCACCCCCCAGGGGACGTCCGGGGAGCTGTTTTTT.

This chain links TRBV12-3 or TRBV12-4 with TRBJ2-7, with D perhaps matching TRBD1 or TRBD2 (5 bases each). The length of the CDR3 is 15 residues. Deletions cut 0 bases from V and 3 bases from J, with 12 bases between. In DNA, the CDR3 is TGTGCCAGCAGTTTAGCGGGGAGCAGGGTCTACGAGCAGTACTTC. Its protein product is CASSLAGSRVYEQYF.

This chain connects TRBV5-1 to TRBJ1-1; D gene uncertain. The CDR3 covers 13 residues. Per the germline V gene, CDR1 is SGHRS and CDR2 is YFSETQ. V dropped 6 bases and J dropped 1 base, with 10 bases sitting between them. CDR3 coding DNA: TGCGCCAGCAATACTCAGGAGAACACTGAAGCTTTCTTT. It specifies CASNTQENTEAFF.

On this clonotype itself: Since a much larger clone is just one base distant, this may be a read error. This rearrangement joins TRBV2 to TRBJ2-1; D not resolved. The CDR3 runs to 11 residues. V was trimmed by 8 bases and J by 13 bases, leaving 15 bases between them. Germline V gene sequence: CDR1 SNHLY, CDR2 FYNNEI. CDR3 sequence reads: CASCFGMVQFF. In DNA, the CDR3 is TGTGCCAGCTGTTTCGGAATGGTCCAGTTCTTC.

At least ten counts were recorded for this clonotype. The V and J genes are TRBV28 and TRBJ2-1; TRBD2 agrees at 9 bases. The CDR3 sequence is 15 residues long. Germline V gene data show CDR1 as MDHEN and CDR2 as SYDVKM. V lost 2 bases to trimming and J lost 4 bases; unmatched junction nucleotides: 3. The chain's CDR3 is CASSLGGLAYNEQFF. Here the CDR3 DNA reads TGTGCCAGCAGTTTAGGGGGACTAGCATACAATGAGCAGTTCTTC.

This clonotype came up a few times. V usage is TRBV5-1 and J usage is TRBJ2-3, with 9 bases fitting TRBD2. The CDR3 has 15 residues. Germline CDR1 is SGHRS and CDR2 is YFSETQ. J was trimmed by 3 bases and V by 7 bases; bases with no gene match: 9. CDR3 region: CASVPKTSGTDTQYF. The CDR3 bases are TGCGCCAGCGTCCCAAAGACTAGCGGTACAGATACGCAGTATTTT.

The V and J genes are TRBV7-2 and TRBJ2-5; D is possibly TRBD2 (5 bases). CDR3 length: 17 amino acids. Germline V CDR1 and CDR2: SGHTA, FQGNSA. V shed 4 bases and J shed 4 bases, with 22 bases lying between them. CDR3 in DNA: TGTGCCAGCAGCTCCCCAGTCATGGGCGTAGCGAGAGAGACCCAGTACTTC. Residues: CASSSPVMGVARETQYF.

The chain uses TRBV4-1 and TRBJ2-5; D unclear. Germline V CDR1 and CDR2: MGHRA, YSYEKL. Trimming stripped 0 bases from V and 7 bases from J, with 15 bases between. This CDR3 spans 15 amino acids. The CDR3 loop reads CASSQDLGLFGTQYF. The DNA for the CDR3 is TGCGCCAGCAGCCAAGATCTTGGCCTCTTCGGGACCCAGTACTTC.